These T cell receptor beta chains were read from a single sample in a study of radiation and T cells in renal cell carcinoma. TCRdb's table, derived via immunoSEQ multiplex PCR, lists solely in-frame clones and lacks some. The table records about 95,000 clones, 65% to 90% of them present only once. Sequenced material: blood, taken from a patient whose treatment included radiotherapy and nephrectomy. These receptors all come from a man over 45 with renal cell carcinoma. Each CDR3 is given with its conserved first and last residue. Clone size is stated in some rows and not others, as once, few, many or a class when expanded.

clone_size	v_call	j_call	cdr3_aa
once	TRBV19	TRBJ2-7	CASSIAGEGYEQYF
once	TRBV5-3	TRBJ1-1	CARSLVALALEKNTEAFF
.	TRBV25-1	TRBJ1-6	CASSRSGEGANSPLHF
.	TRBV5-6	TRBJ2-1	CASSFSTGWTYNEQFF
.	TRBV7-2	TRBJ2-5	CASSLQESGTQYF
.	TRBV19	TRBJ1-2	CAAQTGSHYGYTF
once	TRBV7-3	TRBJ2-2	CASSQDSHTGELFF
.	TRBV6-5	TRBJ2-7	CASSYSKGGAEQYF
.	TRBV5-1	TRBJ2-3	CASSPAPGLDTDTQYF
.	TRBV7-6	TRBJ1-6	CASSSQSARNNSPLHF
.	TRBV6-1	TRBJ2-7	CASRDPGGEQYF
.	TRBV9	TRBJ2-1	CASSVGGSLYNEQFF
.	TRBV5-4	TRBJ2-2	CASSLRGQANTGELFF
.	TRBV6-1	TRBJ1-2	CASEGIRNRNYGYTF
.	TRBV11-2	TRBJ2-2	CASSLPGLPTGELFF
.	TRBV18	TRBJ2-7	CASKGQGYEQYF
.	TRBV10-2	TRBJ2-2	CASSESGGAGELFF
few	TRBV20-1	TRBJ2-3	CSAREWDTQYF
.	TRBV5-1	TRBJ1-4	CASSSIPGATNEKLFF
.	TRBV7-9	TRBJ1-3	CASVRGVTGNTIYF
.	TRBV11-1	TRBJ1-1	CASSLTGGFLNTEAFF
.	TRBV4-1	TRBJ2-1	CASSHRETPYGWNEQFF
few	TRBV6-6	TRBJ2-7	CASSLLGQGSEQYF
.	TRBV19	TRBJ2-3	CASSSFGGTDTQYF
.	TRBV7-2	TRBJ2-7	CASSQNSEVYEQYF
.	TRBV28	TRBJ1-1	CASSIPENTEAFF
.	TRBV6-1	TRBJ1-4	CASSEQRGTGGEKLFF
.	TRBV7-8	TRBJ2-5	CASSLDSRETQYF
few	TRBV19	TRBJ1-1	CASRQIDRGSTEAFF
.	TRBV5-1	TRBJ2-7	CASSSKLAPSPQYF
.	TRBV5-5	TRBJ2-2	CASSLGLAGPLTGELFF
.	TRBV2	TRBJ2-3	CASRTGADTQYF
.	TRBV7-9	TRBJ1-5	CASSLGGQGALQPQHF
.	TRBV28	TRBJ2-1	CASRWDRGTYNEQFF
.	TRBV15	TRBJ2-7	CATSRDLWGASGTSYEQYF
.	TRBV2	TRBJ2-3	CASSESGAAPDTDTQYF
.	TRBV11-2	TRBJ2-3	CASKRGGHIDTQYF
.	TRBV9	TRBJ2-2	CASSVSGSPTGELFF
.	TRBV19	TRBJ1-3	CASSRAGGSGNTIYF
.	TRBV5-1	TRBJ2-1	CASRIAGGPLKQFF
few	TRBV6-5	TRBJ1-1	CASFGTGKAPEAFF
.	TRBV4-2	TRBJ1-3	CASSHLRGTGTGNTIYF
once	TRBV2	TRBJ1-2	CASKSGGRGYTF
.	TRBV7-2	TRBJ2-7	CASSLRRGSAEQYF
.	TRBV7-3	TRBJ1-5	CASSPDANQPQHF
.	TRBV27	TRBJ2-6	CASSLKNDMTGLSGRANVLTF
.	TRBV5-4	TRBJ1-2	CASSFSDNSGYTF
.	TRBV5-4	TRBJ2-7	CASSLGWSDDSYEQYF
.	TRBV18	TRBJ2-7	CASSPPTRYEQYF
.	TRBV7-9	TRBJ2-2	CASSLAYKSGELFF
.	TRBV28	TRBJ2-7	CASNPGQSISYEQYF
.	TRBV6-1	TRBJ2-1	CASRTGTSGNEQFF
.	TRBV19	TRBJ2-3	CASSFGQGADTQYF
.	TRBV19	TRBJ1-1	CASSIWGGGTEAFF
.	TRBV30	TRBJ2-5	CAWSAGGGETQYF